This T cell receptor (beta chain) was found in a study of blood T cells in healthy people across ages. This CDR3 spans 15 amino acids. The germline CDR1 and CDR2 sequences are SQVTM and ANQGSEA. Trimming shortened V by 1 base and J by 2 bases, and 15 bases separated the two germline ends. Alongside a J-beta primer mix, a sample-barcoded 5' primer served in a second PCR lasting 7 to 11 cycles. A template-switch adaptor containing 12 random nucleotides labeled each cDNA molecule. TCRdb fed the 5' RACE reads into MiXCR, producing one record per CDR3 protein. Of approximately 770,000 distinct CDR3 sequences listed, roughly 60% were seen once; the top ten hold about 20%.

The rearrangement links TRBV29-1 to TRBJ2-7; D uncertain. Sequences were obtained from blood. The receptor was isolated from a man aged 25-40 years in good health. CDR3 sequence reads: CSVEGFGFDPYEQYF. DNA for the CDR3: TGCAGCGTTGAAGGCTTCGGTTTCGACCCCTACGAGCAGTACTTC.